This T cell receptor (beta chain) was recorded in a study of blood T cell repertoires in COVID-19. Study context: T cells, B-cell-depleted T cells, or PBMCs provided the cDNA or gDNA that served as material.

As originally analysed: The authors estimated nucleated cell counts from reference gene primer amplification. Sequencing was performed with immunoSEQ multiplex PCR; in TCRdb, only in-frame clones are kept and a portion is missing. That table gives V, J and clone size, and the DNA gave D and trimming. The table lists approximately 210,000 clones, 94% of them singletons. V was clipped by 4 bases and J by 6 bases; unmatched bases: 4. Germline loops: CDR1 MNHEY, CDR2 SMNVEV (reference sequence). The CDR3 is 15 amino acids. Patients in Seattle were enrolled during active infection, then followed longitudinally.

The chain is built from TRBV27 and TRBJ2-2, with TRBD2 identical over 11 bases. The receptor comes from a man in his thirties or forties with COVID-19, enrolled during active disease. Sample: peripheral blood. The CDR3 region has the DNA TGTGCCAGCAGTTATAGCGGGGGGGCCCCCGGGGAGCTGTTTTTT. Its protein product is CASSYSGGAPGELFF.